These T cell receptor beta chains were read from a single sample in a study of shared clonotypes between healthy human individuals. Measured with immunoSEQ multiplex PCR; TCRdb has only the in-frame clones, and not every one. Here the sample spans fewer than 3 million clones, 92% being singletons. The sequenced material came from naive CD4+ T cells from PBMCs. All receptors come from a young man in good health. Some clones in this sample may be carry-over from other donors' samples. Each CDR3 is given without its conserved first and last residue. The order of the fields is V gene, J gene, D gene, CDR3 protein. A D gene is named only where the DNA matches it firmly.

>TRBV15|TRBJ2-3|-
ATSRDLVGNTDTQY
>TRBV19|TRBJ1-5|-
ASSWDGASNQPQH
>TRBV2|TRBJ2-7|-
ASRKAGTDTYEQY
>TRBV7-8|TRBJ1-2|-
ASSTRDPRGGYT
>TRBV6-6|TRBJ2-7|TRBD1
ASSGTGTGLIYEQY
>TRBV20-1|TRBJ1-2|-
SADPFYGYT
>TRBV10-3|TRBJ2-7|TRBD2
AISGTSGAYEQY
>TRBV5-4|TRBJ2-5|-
ASSLWQGEEETQY
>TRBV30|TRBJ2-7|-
AWSVRGFSPNYEQY
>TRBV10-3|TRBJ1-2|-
AISESSRDHGYT
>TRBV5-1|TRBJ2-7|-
ASSLGHLGTYEQY
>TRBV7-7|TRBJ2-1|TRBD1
ASSLRQGAINEQF
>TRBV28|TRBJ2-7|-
ASSNYASWREIRGRVEQY
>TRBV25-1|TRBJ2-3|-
ASSELRSSTDTQY
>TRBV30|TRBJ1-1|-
AWSVNRNTEAF
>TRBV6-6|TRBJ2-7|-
ASSYNHAYEQY
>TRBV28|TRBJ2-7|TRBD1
ASTPGTGIGEQY
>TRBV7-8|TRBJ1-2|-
ASGQYT
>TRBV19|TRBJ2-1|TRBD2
ASSFNRLAGHNEQF
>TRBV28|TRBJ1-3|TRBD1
ASSSTGEGGNTIY
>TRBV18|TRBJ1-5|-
ASSPLRTGLNQPQH
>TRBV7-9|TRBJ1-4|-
ASSFLPGRITNEKLF
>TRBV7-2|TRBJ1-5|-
ASSLEDWYSNQPQH
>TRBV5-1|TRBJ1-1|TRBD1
ASSMPGQAPNTEAF
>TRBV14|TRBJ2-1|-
ASSHLRARGEQF
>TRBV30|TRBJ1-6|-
AWTGIANSPLH